This passage covers 25 T cell receptor beta chains from one sample sequenced in a study of blood T cell repertoires in COVID-19. Only in-frame clones appear in the TCRdb table, and some are missing; sequencing was by immunoSEQ multiplex PCR. Found here are over 120,000 clones, 85% to 90% of them singletons; the top ten hold 8.6%. Sequencing was carried out using peripheral blood. These receptors all come from a woman in her forties or fifties with active or convalescent COVID-19.

The J gene is TRBJ2-7, the V gene TRBV10-1; 11 bases fit TRBD2. There are 14 residues in the CDR3. Germline V gives CDR1 WNHNN, CDR2 SYGVQD (reference sequence). With V trimmed by 6 bases and J by 3 bases, 4 bases remained unmatched. The CDR3 DNA reads as TGCGCCAGCAGGGCCGGGACTAGCGGCTACGAGCAGTACTTC. This sequence encodes CASRAGTSGYEQYF.

The chain carries TRBV6-2 or TRBV6-3 and TRBJ1-1; a weak D match, TRBD1 (5 bases). Germline values: CDR1 MNHEY, CDR2 SVGEGT. The V and J ends lost 2 bases and 3 bases respectively, with 16 bases between them. This CDR3 region has 16 residues. This CDR3 is CASSYEGEALDTEAFF. DNA for the CDR3: TGTGCCAGCAGTTACGAAGGGGAGGCCTTGGACACTGAAGCTTTCTTT.

The V and J genes are TRBV2 and TRBJ1-1; a possible D gene is TRBD1 (6 bases). The CDR3 is made up of 12 amino acids. V dropped 10 bases and J dropped 5 bases, with 14 bases sitting between them. Germline CDR1 SNHLY, CDR2 FYNNEI. The CDR3 DNA reads as TGTGCCACCTTACAGGGTGGTACTGAAGCTTTCTTT. Residues: CATLQGGTEAFF. Combining the CDR3 with reference TRBV2 and TRBJ1-1 gives the whole variable domain EPEVTQTPSHQVTQMGQEVILRCVPISNHLYFYWYRQILGQKVEFLVSFYNNEISEKSEIFDDQFSVERPDGSNFTLKIRSTKLEDSAMYFCATLQGGTEAFFGQGTRLTVV.

This clone was seen only once. The chain joins TRBV7-2 to TRBJ2-7; tentatively, D is TRBD2 (5 bases). Germline loops: CDR1 SGHTA, CDR2 FQGNSA. CDR3 size: 15 residues. Trimming took 5 bases from V and 7 from J, leaving 21 bases between them. DNA of the CDR3: TGTGCCAGCAGCCCGTTAGGTAGCGCCAACGGTGAGCAGTACTTC. Amino acids: CASSPLGSANGEQYF.

The genes are TRBV28 and TRBJ2-7; tentative D call: TRBD2 (5 bases). V was cut by 2 bases and J by 12 bases, with 17 bases left in between. The V gene's germline CDR1 is MDHEN and CDR2 SYDVKM. CDR3 length equals 13 residues. CDR3 coding DNA: TGTGCCAGCAGTTTAGGAACCGCGGCGGGTGCGTACTTC. Its translation is CASSLGTAAGAYF.

This chain uses TRBV6-2 or TRBV6-3 with TRBJ2-2; D perhaps matches TRBD2 (6 bases). Germline CDR1 is MNHEY and CDR2 is SVGEGT. This CDR3 is built from 12 residues. The V and J ends lost 5 bases and 5 bases respectively, with 6 bases between them. The CDR3 DNA reads as TGTGCCAGCAGTCGGGGGACCGGGGAGCTGTTTTTT. Translating gives CASSRGTGELFF.

This clone was counted once. The chain is built from TRBV5-1 and TRBJ1-2; TRBD1 is a possible D gene (5 bases). Trimming removed 0 bases at V and 1 base at J, with 10 bases between. CDR3 length: 15 residues. Germline V gives CDR1 SGHRS, CDR2 YFSETQ. CDR3 nucleotides: TGCGCCAGCAGCTTGGCGAACGGGGGTAACTATGGCTACACCTTC. Translating it yields CASSLANGGNYGYTF. Full variable domain (missing parts from reference TRBV5-1 and TRBJ1-2): KAGVTQTPRYLIKTRGQQVTLSCSPISGHRSVSWYQQTPGQGLQFLFEYFSETQRNKGNFPGRFSGRQFSNSRSEMNVSTLELGDSALYLCASSLANGGNYGYTFGSGTRLTVV.

This clone turned up a few times. This chain joins TRBV27 and TRBJ2-7, with 7 bases lining up with TRBD1. The CDR3 has 13 residues. Germline trimming cut 2 bases from V and 4 bases from J; bases unmatched to any gene: 2. From germline, CDR1 is MNHEY and CDR2 SMNVEV (reference sequence). CDR3: CASSLVRGYEQYF. In nucleotides, the CDR3 is TGTGCCAGCAGTTTAGTCAGGGGGTACGAGCAGTACTTC.

V usage is TRBV20-1 and J usage is TRBJ1-1; TRBD1 matches at 7 bases. After removal of 3 bases from V and 2 bases from J, the junction contained 6 bases not matched to a gene. The length of the CDR3 is 14 residues. Germline V gene data show CDR1 as DFQATT and CDR2 as SNEGSKA (reference sequence). CDR3 in amino acids: CSASTGTANTEAFF. CDR3 bases: TGCAGTGCTAGTACCGGGACAGCAAACACTGAAGCTTTCTTT.

The J gene is TRBJ1-4, the V gene TRBV18; 11 nucleotides match TRBD1. The CDR3 has 16 amino acids. V lost 4 bases to trimming and J lost 5 bases; unmatched junction nucleotides: 6. Germline lookup yields CDR1 KGHSH and CDR2 LQKENI. The CDR3 is CASSLIRDRGNEKLFF. In nucleotides, the CDR3 is TGTGCCAGCTCACTCATCCGGGACAGGGGGAATGAAAAACTGTTTTTT. The whole variable domain, filled in from reference TRBV18 and TRBJ1-4, reads NAGVMQNPRHLVRRRGQEARLRCSPMKGHSHVYWYRQLPEEGLKFMVYLQKENIIDESGMPKERFSAEFPKEGPSILRIQQVVRGDSAAYFCASSLIRDRGNEKLFFGSGTQLSVL.

V gene TRBV6-6 combines with J gene TRBJ2-7; 9 bases agree with TRBD1. Germline trimming cut 0 bases from V and 4 bases from J; bases unmatched to any gene: 7. Germline CDR1 MNHNY, CDR2 SVGAGI (reference sequence). CDR3 size: 16 residues. The CDR3 loop reads CASSYSKTDRGYEQYF. The CDR3, as DNA: TGTGCCAGCAGTTACTCGAAAACGGACAGGGGTTACGAGCAGTACTTC.

V usage is TRBV5-1 and J usage is TRBJ2-5, with D perhaps matching TRBD2 (5 bases). This CDR3 is 14 amino acids long. CDR1 SGHRS and CDR2 YFSETQ come from the germline V gene. Between the trimmed V and J ends, which lost 5 bases and 0 bases, there was a span of 11 bases. CDR3 nucleotide sequence: TGCGCCAGCAGTAGGTCCGGGAACCAAGAGACCCAGTACTTC. This gives the protein CASSRSGNQETQYF.

V usage is TRBV7-2 and J usage is TRBJ2-3, with TRBD2 matching 7 bases. The CDR3 contains 15 residues. V gave up 3 bases and J gave up 4 bases; unmatched junction bases: 7. In germline, CDR1 is SGHTA, CDR2 FQGNSA. The chain's CDR3 is CASSFKAGESDTQYF. For the CDR3, the DNA is TGTGCCAGCAGCTTTAAGGCGGGAGAGTCAGATACGCAGTATTTT. Complete variable domain (other parts from reference TRBV7-2 and TRBJ2-3): GAGVSQSPSNKVTEKGKDVELRCDPISGHTALYWYRQSLGQGLEFLIYFQGNSAPDKSGLPSDRFSAERTGGSVSTLTIQRTQQEDSAVYLCASSFKAGESDTQYFGPGTRLTVL.

The chain employs TRBV18 and TRBJ1-1; D is possibly TRBD1 (5 bases). CDR3 length: 15 residues. Trimming took off 3 bases at V and 6 bases at J, with 17 bases between the two ends. From germline, CDR1 is KGHSH and CDR2 LQKENI. CDR3 sequence (DNA): TGTGCCAGCTCACCCCAGGGCTTGGTGTTATCTGAAGCTTTCTTT. Protein sequence: CASSPQGLVLSEAFF.

This clone was counted once. The chain carries TRBV7-2 and TRBJ1-3, with D tentatively TRBD1 (5 bases). The CDR3 has 16 residues. The V gene lost 1 base and the J gene lost 2 bases, with 12 bases spanning the gap. Germline lookup yields CDR1 SGHTA and CDR2 FQGNSA. CDR3 sequence (DNA): TGTGCCAGCAGCTTAGTAGACCAAGGGGCTGGAAACACCATATATTTT. Amino acids: CASSLVDQGAGNTIYF. The entire variable domain, with the rest obtained from reference TRBV7-2 and TRBJ1-3, is as follows: GAGVSQSPSNKVTEKGKDVELRCDPISGHTALYWYRQSLGQGLEFLIYFQGNSAPDKSGLPSDRFSAERTGGSVSTLTIQRTQQEDSAVYLCASSLVDQGAGNTIYFGEGSWLTVV.

The V call is TRBV5-1, the J call TRBJ1-4; 7 bases fit TRBD1. V lost 4 bases to trimming and J lost 7 bases; unmatched junction nucleotides: 10. There are 15 residues in the CDR3. Germline V gives CDR1 SGHRS, CDR2 YFSETQ. The CDR3 region is CASSIRSRGSEKLFF. As DNA, the CDR3 is TGCGCCAGCAGCATTCGGAGCAGGGGGAGTGAAAAACTGTTTTTT.

The rearrangement joins TRBV7-2 to TRBJ1-1; 11 bases map to TRBD1. With 5 bases clipped from V and 4 bases from J, the junction kept 6 bases outside the gene matches. The germline V gene encodes CDR1 SGHTA and CDR2 FQGNSA. CDR3 length equals 15 residues. The DNA for the CDR3 is TGTGCCAGCAGCCTGACCGGGACAGGGGGCACTGAAGCTTTCTTT. Translated: CASSLTGTGGTEAFF.

This clone was seen just once. J is TRBJ2-3 and V is TRBV9; D might be TRBD1 (5 bases). Trimming stripped 1 base from V and 6 bases from J, with 12 bases between. The CDR3 is made up of 14 amino acids. Germline CDR1 reads SGDLS; CDR2 reads YYNGEE. The CDR3 here is CASSVLQDKDTQYF. The DNA for the CDR3 is TGTGCCAGCAGCGTACTACAGGATAAGGATACGCAGTATTTT.

V is TRBV5-4 and J is TRBJ2-6, with TRBD1 identical over 9 bases. This CDR3 spans 16 amino acids. With V trimmed by 9 bases and J by 7 bases, 14 bases remained unmatched. CDR1 SGHNT and CDR2 YYREEE come from the germline V gene (reference sequence). This chain's CDR3 is CATRRDRDIAANVLTF. The CDR3 region has the DNA TGTGCCACCCGACGGGACAGGGATATAGCAGCCAACGTCCTGACTTTC. Full variable domain (remainder filled in from reference TRBV5-4 and TRBJ2-6): ETGVTQSPTHLIKTRGQQVTLRCSSQSGHNTVSWYQQALGQGPQFIFQYYREEENGRGNFPPRFSGLQFPNYSSELNVNALELDDSALYLCATRRDRDIAANVLTFGAGSRLTVL.

This chain connects TRBV4-1 to TRBJ1-2, with D possibly being TRBD1 (5 bases). The CDR3 sequence is 15 residues long. V shed 0 bases and J shed 6 bases, with 14 bases lying between them. Germline V gene data show CDR1 as MGHRA and CDR2 as YSYEKL. The CDR3 loop reads CASSQDRSAGHGYTF. CDR3 nucleotide sequence: TGCGCCAGCAGCCAAGATAGGTCGGCAGGGCATGGCTACACCTTC.

The V call is TRBV28, the J call TRBJ2-7; 9 bases match TRBD1. CDR3 length equals 14 residues. J was trimmed by 0 bases and V by 4 bases; bases with no gene match: 1. Germline V gives CDR1 MDHEN, CDR2 SYDVKM. The DNA for the CDR3 is TGTGCCAGCAGTTGGGACAGGGCCTCCTACGAGCAGTACTTC. Protein: CASSWDRASYEQYF.

The chain couples TRBV7-9 to TRBJ1-2; tentative D call: TRBD1 (6 bases). Germline V gives CDR1 SEHNR, CDR2 FQNEAQ (reference sequence). The CDR3 has 14 amino acids. V was clipped by 5 bases and J by 5 bases, with 15 bases between them. The CDR3 protein is CASSLNRDNYGYTF. As DNA, the CDR3 is TGTGCCAGCAGCCTCAACCGGGACAATTATGGCTACACCTTC.

The rearrangement links TRBV30 to TRBJ1-2; 10 nucleotides align to TRBD1. Germline-derived CDR1 and CDR2 are GTSNPN and SVGIG (reference sequence). The trim removed 0 bases at V and 3 bases at J, leaving 4 bases unmatched. The CDR3 consists of 15 residues. The DNA for the CDR3 is TGTGCCTGGAGTGTTCGGACAGGGGGGGACTATGGCTACACCTTC. Amino acids: CAWSVRTGGDYGYTF.

The rearrangement uses TRBV5-1 and TRBJ1-1, with 10 bases that match TRBD1. V trimming: 4 bases; J trimming: 0 bases; junction bases outside the gene matches: 3. Germline CDR1 and CDR2: SGHRS and YFSETQ. This CDR3 spans 15 amino acids. CDR3: CASSTGQGMNTEAFF. The DNA for the CDR3 is TGCGCCAGCAGCACGGGACAGGGGATGAACACTGAAGCTTTCTTT.

This clone was detected many times. The chain has TRBV7-6 and TRBJ1-2; 12 nucleotides agree with TRBD1. The ends lost 5 bases at V and 6 bases at J; junction bases unmatched: 7. The V gene's germline CDR1 is SGHVS and CDR2 FNYEAQ. This CDR3 contains 15 residues. The DNA of the CDR3 is TGTGCCAGCAGCCCCGGGACAGGGGGCGCGAATGGCTACACCTTC. The encoded protein is CASSPGTGGANGYTF.